This T cell receptor (beta chain) was captured in a study of shared clonotypes between healthy human individuals. General study results and limits: Specimens sampled were limited to blood, with tissue repertoires likely differing. Deeper or shallower sequencing was expected to change how clonotypes are shared among donors.

Methods used by the authors: With immunoSEQ giving junction-only sequences and no quality scores, filtering differed. Produced via immunoSEQ multiplex PCR; TCRdb's table is partial and in-frame only. V and J calls and clone size follow that table, whereas D and trimming were derived from the DNA. The repertoire includes about 480,000 clones, about 79% of them detected once, and around 12% sits in the top ten. Unsorted samples drew genomic DNA from tens of millions of PBMCs. This clone has only one observation. The antigen is undetermined. Trimming removed 3 bases from V and 10 bases from J, with 18 bases in between. The CDR3 is 15 residues long. Germline loops: CDR1 MGHRA, CDR2 YSYEKL.

The TCR sequence derives from a woman between 40 and 50 years old in good health. Some clones in this sample may be carry-over from other donors' samples. The sequencing sample was made of PBMCs. The chain employs TRBV4-1 and TRBJ1-4; perhaps TRBD1 as D (5 bases). CDR3: CASSQTGTGGVKLFF. The CDR3 DNA sequence: TGCGCCAGCAGCCAGACCGGGACGGGAGGCGTAAAACTGTTTTTT.